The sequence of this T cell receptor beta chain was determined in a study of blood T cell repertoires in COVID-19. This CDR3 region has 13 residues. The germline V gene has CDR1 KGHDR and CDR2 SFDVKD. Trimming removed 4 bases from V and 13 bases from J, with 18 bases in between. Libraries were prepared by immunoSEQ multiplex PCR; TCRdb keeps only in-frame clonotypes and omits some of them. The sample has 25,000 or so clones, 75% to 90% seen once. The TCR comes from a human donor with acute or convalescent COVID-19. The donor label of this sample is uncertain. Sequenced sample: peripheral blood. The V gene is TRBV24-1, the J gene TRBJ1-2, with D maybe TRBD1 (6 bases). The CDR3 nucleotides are TGTGCCACCAGTGACCCCGGACAGCCTACCTTCACCTTC. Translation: CATSDPGQPTFTF.